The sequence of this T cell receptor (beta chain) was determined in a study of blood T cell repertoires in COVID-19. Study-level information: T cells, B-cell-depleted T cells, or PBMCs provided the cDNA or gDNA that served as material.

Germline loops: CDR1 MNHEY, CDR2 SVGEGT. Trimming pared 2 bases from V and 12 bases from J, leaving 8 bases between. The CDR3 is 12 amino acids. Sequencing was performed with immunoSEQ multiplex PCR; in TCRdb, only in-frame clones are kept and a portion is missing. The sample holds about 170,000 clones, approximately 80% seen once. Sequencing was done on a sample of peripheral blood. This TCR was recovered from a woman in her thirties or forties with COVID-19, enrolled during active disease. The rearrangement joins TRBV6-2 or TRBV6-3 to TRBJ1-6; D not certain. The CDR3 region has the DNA TGTGCCAGCAGTTACCCACTACTACCCCTCCACTTT. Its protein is CASSYPLLPLHF.